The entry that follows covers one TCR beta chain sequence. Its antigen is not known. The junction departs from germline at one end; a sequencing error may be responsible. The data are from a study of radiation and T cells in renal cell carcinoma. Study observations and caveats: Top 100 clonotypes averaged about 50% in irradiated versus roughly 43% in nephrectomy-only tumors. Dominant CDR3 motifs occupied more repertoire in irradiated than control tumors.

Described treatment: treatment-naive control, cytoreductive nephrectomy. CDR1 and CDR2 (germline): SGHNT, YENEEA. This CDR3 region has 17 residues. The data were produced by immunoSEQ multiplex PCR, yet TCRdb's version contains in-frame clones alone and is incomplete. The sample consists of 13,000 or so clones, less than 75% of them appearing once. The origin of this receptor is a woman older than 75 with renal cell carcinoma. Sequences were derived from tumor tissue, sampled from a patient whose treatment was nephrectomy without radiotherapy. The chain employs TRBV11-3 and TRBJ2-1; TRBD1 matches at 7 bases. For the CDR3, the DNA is TGTGCCAGCAGCTTAAGGCCCACAGGGGTGTCCTACAGTGAGCAGTTCTTC. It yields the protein CASSLRPTGVSYSEQFF.